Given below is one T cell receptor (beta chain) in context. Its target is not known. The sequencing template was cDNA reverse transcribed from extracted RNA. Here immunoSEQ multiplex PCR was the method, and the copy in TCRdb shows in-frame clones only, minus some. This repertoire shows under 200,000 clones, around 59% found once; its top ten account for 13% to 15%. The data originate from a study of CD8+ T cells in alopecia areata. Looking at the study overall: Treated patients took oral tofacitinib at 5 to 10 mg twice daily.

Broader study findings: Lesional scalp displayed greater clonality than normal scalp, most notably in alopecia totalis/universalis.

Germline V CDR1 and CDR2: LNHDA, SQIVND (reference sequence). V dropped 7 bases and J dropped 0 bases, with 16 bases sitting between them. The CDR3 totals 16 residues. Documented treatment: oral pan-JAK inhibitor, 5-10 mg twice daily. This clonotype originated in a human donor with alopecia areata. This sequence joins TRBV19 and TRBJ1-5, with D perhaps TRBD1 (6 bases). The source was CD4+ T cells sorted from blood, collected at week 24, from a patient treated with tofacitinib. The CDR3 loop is CASKGGTAYSNQPQHF. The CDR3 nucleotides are TGTGCCAGTAAGGGGGGAACCGCTTATAGCAATCAGCCCCAGCATTTT.